This entry lists 26 T cell receptor beta chains sequenced from one sample in a study of T cell repertoires in cytomegalovirus infection (dated by TCRdb to between 2018 and 2021). These receptors' antigens are unknown. Interpreted using the paper, the treatment or condition label stands for: in vitro stimulation with specific CMV peptide epitopes to enrich CMV-specific T cells. Sequencer: Illumina HiSeq 1500. In-frame beta chains were kept once TCRdb had trimmed the public reads at Q25 with fastp and called clones with MiXCR. Rows are unified per CDR3 protein, each entry keeping the most common DNA and genes. Present in this sample are 900,000 to 950,000 distinct CDR3 sequences, around 32% of which were seen just once. The ten largest clonotypes hold around 15% of the sample. The material sequenced was cultured CD8+ T cells from PBMCs, taken from culture after CMV antigen stimulation. The receptor set was obtained from a human donor in good health (CMV status not recorded). Some clones in this sample may be carry-over from other donors' samples.

This clonotype has just a few counts. The V and J genes are TRBV7-2 and TRBJ1-6; 8 bases are shared with TRBD1. This CDR3 contains 14 residues. The germline gives CDR1 SGHTA, CDR2 FQGNSA. J lost 6 bases, V lost 4 bases, and 2 bases had no gene match. For the CDR3, the DNA is TGTGCCAGCAGCTCCAGGGGGCTTAATTCACCCCTCCACTTT. Its protein is CASSSRGLNSPLHF.

V is TRBV7-9 and J is TRBJ2-5, with 12 bases lining up with TRBD2. This CDR3 contains 17 residues. Germline V gives CDR1 SEHNR, CDR2 FQNEAQ (reference sequence). The junction had 13 bases not matched to a gene; V was cut back by 4 bases and J by 7 bases. For the CDR3, the DNA is TGTGCCAGCAGCTCCCCGACTAGCGGGGGTTTAGGCGGGACCCAGTACTTC. Amino acids: CASSSPTSGGLGGTQYF. Together with reference TRBV7-9 and TRBJ2-5, the CDR3 gives the full variable domain: DTGVSQNPRHKITKRGQNVTFRCDPISEHNRLYWYRQTLGQGPEFLTYFQNEAQLEKSRLLSDRFSAERPKGSFSTLEIQRTEQGDSAMYLCASSSPTSGGLGGTQYFGPGTRLLVL.

The rearrangement uses TRBV19 and TRBJ2-1; TRBD2 agrees at 9 bases. Per germline, CDR1 LNHDA and CDR2 SQIVND (reference sequence). V lost 6 bases to trimming and J lost 7 bases; unmatched junction nucleotides: 7. This CDR3 spans 14 amino acids. The CDR3 coding sequence is TGTGCCAGTAGAAGCGGGGGGCCAGGGAATGAGCAGTTCTTC. This sequence encodes CASRSGGPGNEQFF.

DNA for the CDR3: TGTGCCAGCAGTTGGGAAGCCCCCGGCCATGGGGAGACCCAGTACTTC. Amino acid sequence: CASSWEAPGHGETQYF. The chain joins TRBV27 to TRBJ2-5; D unresolved. Germline V CDR1 and CDR2: MNHEY, SMNVEV (reference sequence). The CDR3 runs to 16 residues. The ends were cut back, 4 bases at V and 5 bases at J, with 20 bases in the middle.

This clonotype was seen more than once but under ten times. This chain connects TRBV5-1 to TRBJ2-1, with D possibly TRBD2 on 5 matching bases. The ends were cut back, 4 bases at V and 2 bases at J, with 10 bases in the middle. CDR1 is SGHRS, CDR2 YFSETQ, per germline. This CDR3 comprises 14 residues. The CDR3 protein is CASSPLAPYNEQFF. The CDR3 region has the DNA TGCGCCAGCAGCCCTCTAGCCCCCTACAATGAGCAGTTCTTC.

This clonotype was picked up a small number of times. The V call is TRBV14, the J call TRBJ2-3; TRBD2 is a possible D gene (6 bases). Germline CDR1 SGHDN, CDR2 FVKESK. The CDR3 contains 16 residues. V was cut by 5 bases and J by 0 bases, with 15 bases left in between. The CDR3 DNA sequence: TGTGCCAGCAGCGGCCCGGGCGGGACTAGCACAGATACGCAGTATTTT. Encoded protein: CASSGPGGTSTDTQYF.

V is TRBV11-2 and J is TRBJ2-3; D gene uncertain. The V end lost 0 bases, the J end lost 7 bases, and 14 bases lay between the germline ends. CDR3 length equals 15 residues. The germline V gene encodes CDR1 SGHAT and CDR2 FQNNGV. The CDR3 region is CASSLDLGPRNTQYF. The CDR3 bases are TGTGCCAGCAGCTTAGATTTAGGGCCTCGGAATACGCAGTATTTT.

The J gene is TRBJ2-7, the V gene TRBV27, with D perhaps TRBD1 (5 bases). Trimming stripped 3 bases from V and 5 bases from J, with 11 bases between. CDR1 is MNHEY, CDR2 SMNVEV, per germline (reference sequence). CDR3 size: 13 residues. The CDR3 reads CASSFSRGNEQYF. For the CDR3, the DNA is TGTGCCAGCAGTTTCAGTAGGGGCAACGAGCAGTACTTC.

The chain has TRBV14 and TRBJ2-7; a possible D gene is TRBD1 (5 bases). This CDR3 is 13 amino acids long. From germline, CDR1 is SGHDN and CDR2 FVKESK. The ends were cut back, 1 base at V and 5 bases at J, with 9 bases in the middle. In nucleotides, the CDR3 is TGTGCCAGCAGCCAAGGCAGGGTCAACGAGCAGTACGTC. This sequence encodes CASSQGRVNEQYV.

The rearrangement links TRBV28 to TRBJ1-5; 8 nucleotides match TRBD1. V shed 10 bases and J 10 bases; nucleotides not matched to a gene: 21. This CDR3 has 16 residues. CDR1 is MDHEN, CDR2 SYDVKM, per germline. The CDR3 protein is CANIPSGTGPRLPQHF. CDR3 bases: TGTGCCAACATCCCGTCTGGGACAGGCCCCCGTTTACCCCAGCATTTT. Full variable domain (rest looked up from reference TRBV28 and TRBJ1-5): DVKVTQSSRYLVKRTGEKVFLECVQDMDHENMFWYRQDPGLGLRLIYFSYDVKMKEKGDIPEGYSVSREKKERFSLILESASTNQTSMYLCANIPSGTGPRLPQHFGDGTRLSIL.

The chain uses TRBV4-1 and TRBJ1-1, with 7 positions matching TRBD1. V gave up 3 bases and J gave up 4 bases; unmatched junction bases: 8. Per germline, CDR1 MGHRA and CDR2 YSYEKL. This CDR3 has 15 amino acids. The CDR3 bases are TGCGCCAGCAGCCACCACGGACAGGTGGGCACTGAAGCTTTCTTT. It encodes CASSHHGQVGTEAFF.

The CDR3 DNA is TGTGCCAGCAGCTTAGGGTCAGGGCTTGAAGCTTTCTTT. Residues: CASSLGSGLEAFF. The J gene is TRBJ1-1, the V gene TRBV7-2; D possibly corresponds to TRBD1 (5 bases). This CDR3 is 13 amino acids long. Trimming left V 1 base short and J 7 bases short, with 10 bases between. Germline loops: CDR1 SGHTA, CDR2 FQGNSA.

This chain connects TRBV12-3 or TRBV12-4 to TRBJ2-3; perhaps TRBD1 as D (6 bases). V lost 5 bases and J lost 0, with 12 bases in between. This CDR3 is built from 15 residues. The CDR3 is CASSPGAPSTDTQYF. The CDR3 DNA sequence: TGTGCCAGCAGTCCAGGGGCACCAAGCACAGATACGCAGTATTTT.

As DNA, the CDR3 is TGTGCCAGCAGTGAACAGGGGACTAACGAGCAGTACGTC. It encodes CASSEQGTNEQYV. The rearrangement links TRBV2 to TRBJ2-7; a possible D gene is TRBD2 (7 bases). With 2 bases removed from V and 5 bases from J, the gap between germline ends came to 10 bases. The CDR3 sequence is 13 residues long. Germline CDR1 and CDR2: SNHLY and FYNNEI.

This clonotype was recorded a few times. The chain is built from TRBV20-1 and TRBJ2-5; D gene unclear. CDR3 size: 13 residues. Per germline, CDR1 DFQATT and CDR2 SNEGSKA (reference sequence). Trimming took 4 bases from V and 2 from J, leaving 11 bases between them. The CDR3 nucleotides are TGCAGTGCTATGAACTGGGATCAAGAGACCCAGTACTTC. This sequence encodes CSAMNWDQETQYF.

This clonotype was seen many times. The V and J genes are TRBV7-9 and TRBJ2-3, with TRBD2 identical over 9 bases. V gave up 5 bases and J gave up 0 bases; unmatched junction bases: 18. Germline loops: CDR1 SEHNR, CDR2 FQNEAQ (reference sequence). The CDR3 has 20 amino acids. CDR3 loop: CASSPSDPDLAGPSTDTQYF. CDR3 nucleotide sequence: TGTGCCAGCAGCCCGTCGGACCCTGATCTAGCGGGGCCTAGCACAGATACGCAGTATTTT.

The rearrangement links TRBV5-6 to TRBJ2-3; 7 positions match TRBD1. This CDR3 comprises 19 residues. CDR1 SGHDT and CDR2 YYEEEE come from the germline V gene. V shed 0 bases, J shed 0 bases, and the junction held 13 bases outside the gene matches. CDR3 DNA sequence: TGTGCCAGCAGCTTGGCCGGAGGCAGGGGGTTGAGGAGCACAGATACGCAGTATTTT. It is translated as CASSLAGGRGLRSTDTQYF.

This clonotype was seen at least ten times. The rearrangement uses TRBV7-2 and TRBJ2-1, with D perhaps given as TRBD1 or TRBD2 (5 bases each). The germline V and J ends were trimmed by 1 base and 5 bases, with 9 bases remaining between them. CDR3 size: 14 residues. Per germline, CDR1 SGHTA and CDR2 FQGNSA. This chain's CDR3 is CASSLGGVHNEQFF. In DNA, the CDR3 is TGTGCCAGCAGCTTAGGAGGGGTCCACAATGAGCAGTTCTTC.

The chain links TRBV14 to TRBJ1-1, with D unclear. The CDR3 runs to 17 residues. The germline V gene encodes CDR1 SGHDN and CDR2 FVKESK. V gave up 4 bases and J gave up 0 bases, with 18 bases separating them. The chain's CDR3 is CASSRMETGVLNTEAFF. CDR3 bases: TGTGCCAGCAGCCGTATGGAGACTGGGGTTTTGAACACTGAAGCTTTCTTT.

This clonotype was seen more than once but under ten times. This chain uses TRBV7-3 with TRBJ2-1, with 9 positions matching TRBD2. After removal of 5 bases from V and 5 bases from J, the junction contained 4 bases not matched to a gene. The CDR3 has 14 amino acids. Germline V gene lookup returns CDR1 SGHTA and CDR2 FQGTGA. CDR3 in DNA: TGTGCCAGCAGCCATGCGGGGGGGCACAATGAGCAGTTCTTC. Amino acids: CASSHAGGHNEQFF.

The chain recombines TRBV4-1 with TRBJ2-1, with TRBD2 matching 7 bases. The J segment lost 4 bases and the V segment lost 3 bases, leaving 9 bases of the junction unmatched. Looked up from germline, CDR1 is MGHRA and CDR2 is YSYEKL. The CDR3 loop spans 16 amino acids. The CDR3 reads CASSQVLAGEYNEQFF. The CDR3 DNA reads TGCGCCAGCAGCCAGGTATTGGCGGGGGAGTACAATGAGCAGTTCTTC.

V gene TRBV2 combines with J gene TRBJ2-3, with D unresolved. The CDR3 is made up of 13 amino acids. Germline lookup yields CDR1 SNHLY and CDR2 FYNNEI. Trimming took 6 bases from V and 3 from J, leaving 10 bases between them. As DNA, the CDR3 is TGTGCCAGCAGGGACCTAGGGACAGATACGCAGTATTTT. Residues: CASRDLGTDTQYF. The whole variable domain, remainder taken from reference TRBV2 and TRBJ2-3, is EPEVTQTPSHQVTQMGQEVILRCVPISNHLYFYWYRQILGQKVEFLVSFYNNEISEKSEIFDDQFSVERPDGSNFTLKIRSTKLEDSAMYFCASRDLGTDTQYFGPGTRLTVL.

The chain recombines TRBV6-2 or TRBV6-3 with TRBJ2-7, with D hard to call. V gave up 6 bases and J gave up 3 bases, with 9 bases separating them. Germline V lookup: CDR1 MNHEY, CDR2 SVGEGT. The CDR3 has 12 residues. CDR3 sequence reads: CASSPTVYEQYV. The CDR3 DNA is TGTGCCAGCAGCCCCACCGTCTACGAGCAGTACGTC.

The rearrangement joins TRBV5-4 to TRBJ2-3, with D unresolved. The CDR3 is 16 residues long. Between the trimmed V and J ends, which lost 0 bases and 3 bases, there was a span of 14 bases. Germline values: CDR1 SGHNT, CDR2 YYREEE (reference sequence). DNA for the CDR3: TGTGCCAGCAGCTTGGAAGCCGGACCACTAACAGATACGCAGTATTTT. Its translation is CASSLEAGPLTDTQYF.

In this sample, this clonotype turned up many times. CDR3 nucleotides: TGTGCCAGCAGCTCCGCGGCGGGGGCTGGTGAGACCCAGTACTTC. This sequence encodes CASSSAAGAGETQYF. The gene calls are TRBV7-3 and TRBJ2-5; maybe TRBD2 (7 bases). The length of the CDR3 is 15 residues. With 4 bases removed from V and 5 bases from J, the gap between germline ends came to 17 bases. Germline CDR1 and CDR2: SGHTA and FQGTGA.

This clonotype was counted a single time. Given a much more abundant clone one base away, this may be a read error. The chain recombines TRBV7-2 with TRBJ2-7; no reliable D call. This CDR3 comprises 16 residues. V lost 4 bases to trimming and J lost 1 base, with 17 bases between them. The germline V gene has CDR1 SGHTA and CDR2 FQGNSA. The DNA of the CDR3 is TGTGCCAGCAGCTACTCGAAAATTACCAATTCCTACGAGCAGTACTTC. Translating gives CASSYSKITNSYEQYF.